This record looks at one TCR beta chain sequence and its context. Antigen specificity is unknown. V lost 1 base to trimming and J lost 4 bases; unmatched junction nucleotides: 4. The CDR3 totals 15 residues. Germline assignment: CDR1 LGHNA and CDR2 YNFKEQ. This specimen belongs to a study of post-analysis software for immune sequencing data. Study-wide findings and caveats: Significantly decreased normalized Chao1 diversity was recorded for multiple sclerosis patients relative to controls. TRBV segments more frequent in patients than in controls numbered five and included TRBV5-6, TRBV5-1 and TRBV20-1.

The TCR beta cDNA libraries contained unique molecular identifiers. TCRdb ran MiXCR on the PCR reads and lists one entry per CDR3 protein. The table records around 700,000 distinct CDR3 sequences, 55% to 60% of them present only once. The material sequenced was blood. The J gene is TRBJ2-1, the V gene TRBV4-2, with TRBD2 matching over 7 bases. The clonotype comes from a girl aged 2-15 years with multiple sclerosis. The CDR3 coding sequence is TGTGCCAGCAGCCAAGGCCTTAGCGGGTACAATGAGCAGTTCTTC. Its translation: CASSQGLSGYNEQFF.